This is a list of T cell receptor beta chains from one sample in a study of Graves' ophthalmopathy and Graves' hyperthyroidism. MiXCR, run by TCRdb on the multiplex PCR reads, gives a single entry per CDR3 protein. The sample has about 1.1 million distinct CDR3 sequences, less than 45% seen once. The sequenced sample consisted of peripheral blood or thyroid tissue (not recorded which). The receptors shown here come from an adult man with Graves' hyperthyroidism. Each CDR3 is given with its conserved first and last residue. A row's size may be missing; if present it is once, few, many or a size class.

>NA|TRBJ2-5|TRBV7-3
CASSPGVRQETQYF
>NA|TRBJ2-7|TRBV25-1
CASVDTGSGIVYEQYF
>many|TRBJ1-5|TRBV29-1
CSVGGGGQPQHF
>NA|TRBJ1-1|TRBV29-1
CSAQGHRGFLSNTEAFF
>NA|TRBJ2-3|TRBV24-1
CATSWSRTSTDTQYF
>many|TRBJ2-7|TRBV6-1
CASRGEDGPSYEQYF
>many|TRBJ1-1|TRBV5-1
CASSRTGPSTEAFF
>NA|TRBJ1-5|TRBV7-8
CASSLAHKPGGRSNQPQHF
>NA|TRBJ2-5|TRBV10-2
CASSISVVYLGAQETQYF
>NA|TRBJ1-1|TRBV6-6
CASSFGQGELNTEAFF
>NA|TRBJ2-7|TRBV12-3/TRBV12-4
CASSFSPDYEQYF
>many|TRBJ1-2|TRBV29-1
CSVPGTGGYSYYGYTF
>few|TRBJ1-5|TRBV3-1
CASSQSGHQPQHF
>few|TRBJ2-7|TRBV4-3
CASSARQTGAYEQYF
>NA|TRBJ2-5|TRBV7-3
CASSLQRDETQYF
>NA|TRBJ2-4|TRBV15
CATSRDPEGAKNIQYF
>many|TRBJ2-7|TRBV20-1
CSARVPGSGRGEQYF
>many|TRBJ1-4|TRBV7-9
CASSLPPEEKLFF
>many|TRBJ2-7|TRBV11-2
CASSLRRDSLYEQYF
>NA|TRBJ1-2|TRBV10-3
CAISPETYGYTF
>few|TRBJ2-2|TRBV4-3
CASSQDMTSGSTGELFF
>many|TRBJ2-2|TRBV9
CASSVLGGTGELFF
>NA|TRBJ2-7|TRBV7-2
CASSGDRLKGEQYF
>NA|TRBJ1-1|TRBV29-1
CSVDGLLMNTEAFF
>NA|TRBJ2-1|TRBV7-9
CASSFGGSIYNEQFF
>NA|TRBJ2-7|TRBV30
CAWGTVDEQYF
>once|TRBJ2-7|TRBV10-2
CASSFKGAYEQYF
>few|TRBJ2-1|TRBV7-3
CASSQDAFF
>many|TRBJ2-7|TRBV25-1
CASSGNYEQYF
>once|TRBJ2-7|TRBV5-1
CASKSTSGGLFGQYF
>NA|TRBJ1-1|TRBV7-2
CASRPQGTNEAFF
>once|TRBJ1-1|TRBV7-8
CASSAPQTANTEAFF
>NA|TRBJ1-5|TRBV10-3
CAIRSGTGVIQPQHF
>NA|TRBJ2-7|TRBV7-2
CASSLFGSQGAYEQYF
>NA|TRBJ1-2|TRBV20-1
CSANSIGTGYNGYTF
>NA|TRBJ2-2|TRBV7-9
CASSFLGGTYEQFF
>NA|TRBJ1-2|TRBV7-9
CASNPTAPGQGLGYTF
>many|TRBJ2-6|TRBV6-1
CASSESSSGANVLTF
>few|TRBJ1-5|TRBV10-3
CASKAEAVPQHF
>NA|TRBJ1-2|TRBV20-1
CSQTGQSRNYGYTF
>NA|TRBJ2-7|TRBV12-3/TRBV12-4
CASTPPRGNEQYF
>NA|TRBJ1-1|TRBV15
CATGNGAGSNTEAFF
>NA|TRBJ1-2|TRBV10-1
CASSVEDSLLNYGYTF
>many|TRBJ1-1|TRBV24-1
CATSGSGLNTEAFF